What follows are 24 T cell receptor beta chains derived from one specimen sequenced in a study of identical twins. TCRdb ran MiXCR on the 5' RACE reads and lists one entry per CDR3 protein. Of about 890,000 distinct CDR3 sequences listed, around an eighth are singletons. The same sample was also studied in work on yellow fever vaccine responses in identical twins.

The material sequenced was PBMCs. The receptor source for this set is a woman under 30 in good health.

The table lists this clonotype with a few counts. V usage is TRBV28 and J usage is TRBJ2-1; TRBD1 matches 8 bases. Trimming cost V 10 bases and J 7 bases; bases outside gene matches: 9. The CDR3 is made up of 13 amino acids. Germline assignment: CDR1 MDHEN and CDR2 SYDVKM. DNA of the CDR3: TGTGCCACGCGGACAGGGTCAAAAAATGAGCAGTTCTTC. Its protein is CATRTGSKNEQFF.

The rearrangement links TRBV28 to TRBJ2-3; 11 bases map to TRBD1. The CDR3 runs 18 residues. The J segment lost 0 bases and the V segment lost 3 bases, leaving 8 bases of the junction unmatched. Germline V gene sequence: CDR1 MDHEN, CDR2 SYDVKM. The CDR3 DNA follows: TGTGCCAGCAGTTTCTCCCGGGACAGGGGGTTTAGCACAGATACGCAGTATTTT. Protein: CASSFSRDRGFSTDTQYF. The full variable domain, in which reference TRBV28 and TRBJ2-3 provide the parts outside the CDR3, is DVKVTQSSRYLVKRTGEKVFLECVQDMDHENMFWYRQDPGLGLRLIYFSYDVKMKEKGDIPEGYSVSREKKERFSLILESASTNQTSMYLCASSFSRDRGFSTDTQYFGPGTRLTVL.

This clonotype was recorded at least ten times. Its ends do not fully match the called genes, so a read error is possible. V gene TRBV9 combines with J gene TRBJ1-1; TRBD1 matches at 7 bases. Germline V gene data show CDR1 as SGDLS and CDR2 as YYNGEE. CDR3 size: 14 residues. The CDR3 reads CASSEDRLNTEAFF. CDR3 DNA sequence: TGCGCCAGCAGTGAGGACAGGTTGAACACTGAAGCTTTCTTT.

This clonotype was seen only a few times. One end of the junction does not line up with germline, which may come from a read error. J is TRBJ2-1 and V is TRBV5-4; a weak D match, TRBD1 (7 bases). Germline lookup yields CDR1 SGHNT and CDR2 YYREEE (reference sequence). This CDR3 region has 12 residues. DNA of the CDR3: TGTGCCAGCAGTTATGGGGCGGGACAGCCAATCTTC. Translated: CASSYGAGQPIF.

CDR3 sequence reads: CAISQTGISNQPQHF. For the CDR3, the DNA is TGTGCCATCAGTCAGACAGGGATTAGCAATCAGCCCCAGCATTTT. The chain is built from TRBV10-3 and TRBJ1-5, with 7 bases fitting TRBD1. From germline, CDR1 is ENHRY and CDR2 SYGVKD. CDR3 length: 15 residues. V was clipped by 5 bases and J by 0 bases; unmatched bases: 4.

The table lists this clonotype with a few counts. The chain recombines TRBV3-1 with TRBJ2-4; 8 bases match TRBD1. The CDR3 totals 21 residues. V lost 4 bases and J lost 0; bases outside the gene matches: 20. Germline V gives CDR1 LGHDT, CDR2 YNNKEL (reference sequence). The CDR3, as DNA: TGTGCCAGCAGCCGCTTCTTGACAGGGGAATTCCGGAGGGGAGCCAAAAACATTCAGTACTTC. Protein: CASSRFLTGEFRRGAKNIQYF.

The CDR3 spells CATSRDRTSALPEQFF. Written as DNA, the CDR3 is TGTGCCACCAGCAGAGATCGGACTAGCGCCCTACCCGAGCAGTTCTTC. The chain employs TRBV15 and TRBJ2-1, with TRBD2 matching over 9 bases. The CDR3 has 16 residues. With 0 bases clipped from V and 10 bases from J, the junction kept 10 bases outside the gene matches. The germline V gene has CDR1 LNHNV and CDR2 YYDKDF (reference sequence).

The table lists this clonotype with a few counts. The gene calls are TRBV6-1 and TRBJ2-7; D tentatively reads TRBD1 or TRBD2 (6 bases each). CDR1 is MNHNS, CDR2 SASEGT, per germline. CDR3 size: 17 residues. Deletions cut 2 bases from V and 4 bases from J, with 21 bases between. CDR3 DNA sequence: TGTGCCAGCAGTGAACTTACTCCGGACAGCGCGGGATACGAGCAGTACTTC. Encoded protein: CASSELTPDSAGYEQYF.

In this sample, this clonotype turned up many times. The V gene is TRBV7-8, the J gene TRBJ2-1; 10 nucleotides line up with TRBD2. V trimming: 0 bases; J trimming: 8 bases; junction bases outside the gene matches: 10. This CDR3 has 17 amino acids. CDR1 SGHVS and CDR2 FQNEAQ come from the germline V gene. In DNA, the CDR3 is TGTGCCAGCAGCTTAGCAGAGTCGGGGACTAGCGTCGATGAGCAGTTCTTC. Residues: CASSLAESGTSVDEQFF.

This clonotype has a handful of counts. The rearrangement joins TRBV4-1 to TRBJ1-4; D may be TRBD1 (5 bases). Trimming took 0 bases from V and 6 from J, leaving 11 bases between them. CDR1 and CDR2 (germline): MGHRA, YSYEKL. This CDR3 comprises 15 residues. DNA of the CDR3: TGCGCCAGCAGCCAAGATGAGGTGGGGGATGAAAAACTGTTTTTT. Translation: CASSQDEVGDEKLFF.

This clonotype has only a few counts. V gene TRBV4-1 combines with J gene TRBJ2-5, with D unresolved. This CDR3 contains 12 residues. The V gene's germline CDR1 is MGHRA and CDR2 YSYEKL. Trimming stripped 0 bases from V and 5 bases from J, with 4 bases between. The CDR3 DNA reads as TGCGCCAGCAGCCAAGAATTGGAGACCCAGTACTTC. Amino acids: CASSQELETQYF.

This clonotype was seen repeatedly, ten times or more. The chain joins TRBV12-3 or TRBV12-4 to TRBJ1-3; D gene ambiguous. V dropped 6 bases and J dropped 0 bases, with 12 bases sitting between them. The CDR3 is 15 amino acids. This CDR3 is CASSPRGDSGNTIYF. The CDR3 DNA reads as TGTGCCAGCAGCCCTCGAGGAGACTCTGGAAACACCATATATTTT.

To note about this clonotype: At one end, the junction sequence differs from germline, possibly due to a read error. V usage is TRBV12-3 or TRBV12-4 and J usage is TRBJ2-7; TRBD2 aligns across 11 bases. The CDR3 is made up of 12 amino acids. The CDR3, as DNA: TGTGCCAGCAGCCCGGGGACTAGCGGCAGAACCTTC. The encoded protein is CASSPGTSGRTF.

This clonotype was counted ten times or more. The chain carries TRBV29-1 and TRBJ2-2, with D unclear. The CDR3 sequence is 13 residues long. The ends were cut back, 4 bases at V and 4 bases at J, with 10 bases in the middle. Germline values: CDR1 SQVTM, CDR2 ANQGSEA. CDR3 bases: TGCAGCGTTGCCCTAGTTCGCACCGGGGAGCTGTTTTTT. This encodes CSVALVRTGELFF.

This chain links TRBV5-6 with TRBJ2-7, with TRBD2 matching over 7 bases. CDR1 and CDR2 (germline): SGHDT, YYEEEE. The CDR3 sequence is 13 residues long. The ends lost 4 bases at V and 4 bases at J; junction bases unmatched: 5. CDR3 sequence: CASSIASGYEQYV. Written as DNA, the CDR3 is TGTGCCAGCAGCATCGCTAGCGGATACGAGCAGTACGTC.

This clonotype came up a few times. This chain uses TRBV29-1 with TRBJ1-2, with 8 bases that match TRBD1. The CDR3 runs 11 residues. J gave up 7 bases and V 6 bases, and 4 bases lay outside the gene matches. Germline CDR1 reads SQVTM; CDR2 reads ANQGSEA. Here the CDR3 DNA reads TGCAGCGTACCAGACAGGGGTGGCTACACCTTC. Encoded protein: CSVPDRGGYTF.

V usage is TRBV14 and J usage is TRBJ1-4; D gene ambiguous. Per the germline V gene, CDR1 is SGHDN and CDR2 is FVKESK. Trimming took 0 bases from V and 8 from J, leaving 7 bases between them. This CDR3 comprises 13 residues. The CDR3 DNA sequence: TGTGCCAGCAGCCAAGACATATGGGAAAAACTGTTTTTT. Translated: CASSQDIWEKLFF.

This clonotype appeared a few times. This chain uses TRBV20-1 with TRBJ1-5, with no clear D. The V end lost 0 bases, the J end lost 2 bases, and 8 bases lay between the germline ends. Germline loops: CDR1 DFQATT, CDR2 SNEGSKA (reference sequence). CDR3 length equals 14 residues. The DNA for the CDR3 is TGCAGTGCTAGAGATAGGCAGGGCAATCAGCCCCAGCATTTT. Protein: CSARDRQGNQPQHF.

There are many counts of this clonotype. V gene TRBV6-1 combines with J gene TRBJ1-4; D is ambiguous. This CDR3 is 15 amino acids long. Germline V lookup: CDR1 MNHNS, CDR2 SASEGT. V was pared by 8 bases and J by 3 bases, with 16 bases between. CDR3 residues: CASGARPASNEKLFF. For the CDR3, the DNA is TGTGCCAGCGGAGCCCGACCAGCTTCTAATGAAAAACTGTTTTTT.

This clonotype was seen a handful of times. The chain joins TRBV24-1 to TRBJ1-5, with D perhaps TRBD1 (5 bases). V lost 9 bases to trimming and J lost 4 bases, with 15 bases between them. This CDR3 has 14 amino acids. Germline V CDR1 and CDR2: KGHDR, SFDVKD. The CDR3 here is CATQTGGSNQPQHF. The CDR3 nucleotides are TGTGCCACCCAAACCGGGGGTTCGAATCAGCCCCAGCATTTT.

The rearrangement links TRBV10-3 to TRBJ1-5; D uncertain. CDR3 length equals 14 residues. The germline V gene encodes CDR1 ENHRY and CDR2 SYGVKD. V was cut by 4 bases and J by 5 bases, with 12 bases left in between. This CDR3 is CAISGGLSDQPQHF. CDR3 nucleotide sequence: TGTGCCATCAGTGGAGGACTGTCTGATCAGCCCCAGCATTTT.

This clonotype was seen repeatedly, ten times or more. This chain joins TRBV6-2 or TRBV6-3 and TRBJ2-3; 10 positions agree with TRBD2. J gave up 1 base and V 6 bases, and 4 bases lay outside the gene matches. CDR3 length: 15 residues. CDR1 and CDR2 (germline): MNHEY, SVGEGT. As DNA, the CDR3 is TGTGCCAGCAGAAGCGGGGGGGCCGGCACAGATACGCAGTATTTT. This codes for CASRSGGAGTDTQYF.

The chain is built from TRBV7-2 and TRBJ2-6, with D perhaps being TRBD1 or TRBD2 (6 bases each). Germline CDR1 is SGHTA and CDR2 is FQGNSA. This CDR3 is 16 amino acids long. V lost 5 bases and J lost 0, with 11 bases in between. CDR3 sequence: CASSKGGGSGANVLTF. In nucleotides, the CDR3 is TGTGCCAGCAGCAAAGGAGGGGGCTCTGGGGCCAACGTCCTGACTTTC.

The DNA for the CDR3 is TGCAGCGTGGATCAGGGCGCGTCGGAAGCTTTCTTT. This codes for CSVDQGASEAFF. The chain carries TRBV29-1 and TRBJ1-1; possibly TRBD1 for D (5 bases). The CDR3 is 12 residues long. CDR1 is SQVTM and CDR2 is ANQGSEA in the germline V gene. With 6 bases removed from V and 8 bases from J, the gap between germline ends came to 16 bases.